Listed below are T cell receptor beta chains from one sample, sequenced in a study of blood T cell repertoires in COVID-19. Method: immunoSEQ multiplex PCR; TCRdb's copy keeps in-frame clones and lacks some. The sample records 65,000 to 85,000 clones, around 82% being singletons. The material sequenced was peripheral blood. Receptors originate from a man in his forties or fifties with active COVID-19. Both conserved end residues are part of each CDR3. A D gene is named only where the DNA matches it firmly. Clone size is shown for a subset of rows, as once, few, many or a class of expanded clone.

DNA | CDR3 | size | V | D | J
TGTGCCAGCAGTTCTGATCCGGCTAGCGGCCATGAGACCCAGTACTTC | CASSSDPASGHETQYF | - | TRBV13 | TRBD2 | TRBJ2-5
TGTGCCAGCACGGGGGACATTGAAGCTTTCTTT | CASTGDIEAFF | - | TRBV7-9 | - | TRBJ1-1
TGTGCCAGCAGCCAAGATCATGTCAGTCATCAGCCCCAGCATTTT | CASSQDHVSHQPQHF | - | TRBV3-1/TRBV3-2 | - | TRBJ1-5
TGTGCCAGCACAGTGTCGGGGGGTGGGGCCAACGTCCTGACTTTC | CASTVSGGGANVLTF | - | TRBV27 | TRBD2 | TRBJ2-6
TGCGCCGGAGCGACAGGGGTGAACACCGGGGAGCTGTTTTTT | CAGATGVNTGELFF | - | TRBV10-1 | TRBD1 | TRBJ2-2
TGTGCCAGCAGCCCACGGACAGCGGCTAATGAAAAACTGTTTTTT | CASSPRTAANEKLFF | once | TRBV21-1 | - | TRBJ1-4
TGTGCCAGCACCTTACTACAGGGGAACTACGAGCAGTACTTC | CASTLLQGNYEQYF | - | TRBV6-5 | TRBD1 | TRBJ2-7
TGTGCCAGCAGTACTAGCCCCGGGGAGCTGTTTTTT | CASSTSPGELFF | - | TRBV12-3/TRBV12-4 | - | TRBJ2-2
TGTGCCAGCTCCTCTCGTTGGGGCAACTCCTACGAGCAGTACTTC | CASSSRWGNSYEQYF | - | TRBV6-5 | - | TRBJ2-7
TGTGCCAGCTCACCCAGGGCCCAAATCACCTACAATGAGCAGTTCTTC | CASSPRAQITYNEQFF | - | TRBV18 | - | TRBJ2-1
TGTGCCAGCAGTAAAACCTTAAGGACCAGGACAGGGGCCCCAACGGTGCAGTACTTC | CASSKTLRTRTGAPTVQYF | - | TRBV3-1/TRBV3-2 | TRBD1 | TRBJ2-7
TGTGCCAGTAACCCTCTAGCGGGAGTGGCCACCGGGGAGCTGTTTTTT | CASNPLAGVATGELFF | - | TRBV19 | TRBD2 | TRBJ2-2
TGTGCCAGCAGCCACGGACTAGCGGGCTACGAGCAGTACTTC | CASSHGLAGYEQYF | - | TRBV3-1/TRBV3-2 | TRBD2 | TRBJ2-7
TGTGCCTGGAGTGTAGGCAGGAGGGATTACGAGCAGTACTTC | CAWSVGRRDYEQYF | - | TRBV30 | - | TRBJ2-7
TGCGCCAGCAGCTTGGAGGGACAAACGTCACCCCTCCACTTT | CASSLEGQTSPLHF | - | TRBV5-1 | - | TRBJ1-6
TGTGCCAGCAGATTGGTCCAGGGAGGGGAAAAACTGTTTTTT | CASRLVQGGEKLFF | - | TRBV9 | - | TRBJ1-4
TGTGCCACCAGCAGAGGGAACGAGGGTTACCAAGAGACCCAGTACTTC | CATSRGNEGYQETQYF | - | TRBV15 | - | TRBJ2-5
TGTGCCAGCAGCGTAGCACTGGAAGAGACCCAGTACTTC | CASSVALEETQYF | - | TRBV9 | - | TRBJ2-5
TGTGCCAGCTCCGAACGACTAGCCCCCTACGATGAGCAGTTCTTC | CASSERLAPYDEQFF | - | TRBV9 | TRBD2 | TRBJ2-1
TGTGCCAGCATCCCGACTAGCGGGATTTACAATGAGCAGTTCTTC | CASIPTSGIYNEQFF | - | TRBV2 | TRBD2 | TRBJ2-1
TGTGCCACCAGCCCCGACGGCCTCCGGAGCTCCTACGAGCAGTACTTC | CATSPDGLRSSYEQYF | once | TRBV15 | - | TRBJ2-7
TGCGCCAGCAGCCAAGGGCGGGGACAGGGAGTCGGCTACACCTTC | CASSQGRGQGVGYTF | - | TRBV4-1 | TRBD1 | TRBJ1-2
TGTGCCAGCAGCGTAGACAGTACCGGGGAGCTGTTTTTT | CASSVDSTGELFF | - | TRBV5-4 | - | TRBJ2-2
TGTGCCAGCAGCTTGGCACAGGGTCAAGAGACCCAGTACTTC | CASSLAQGQETQYF | - | TRBV5-5 | - | TRBJ2-5
TGTGCCAGCAGTTCGAAGCTGTTCGGTACTGAAAAACTGTTTTTT | CASSSKLFGTEKLFF | - | TRBV28 | - | TRBJ1-4
TGTGCCAGCATATCTGACAGGGGGATCCAAAACATTCAGTACTTC | CASISDRGIQNIQYF | once | TRBV2 | TRBD1 | TRBJ2-4
TGTGCCACCAGCGGCCAGGCCACCTACGAGCAGTACTTC | CATSGQATYEQYF | - | TRBV15 | - | TRBJ2-7
TGTGCCAGTAGTACTCTAGCGGGGGGCTACAATGAGCAGTTCTTC | CASSTLAGGYNEQFF | - | TRBV19 | TRBD2 | TRBJ2-1
TGTGCCAGCAGCTTAGGGGCTGGGGCACAGGGGAATTCACCCCTCCACTTT | CASSLGAGAQGNSPLHF | few | TRBV13 | TRBD1 | TRBJ1-6
TGTGCCAGCAGCCCGACGGACAGGGCCTACGAGCAGTACTTC | CASSPTDRAYEQYF | once | TRBV11-1 | TRBD1 | TRBJ2-7
TGTGCCAGTAGACCCTCCGGACAGGGGGCGGATCAGCCCCAGCATTTT | CASRPSGQGADQPQHF | - | TRBV19 | TRBD1 | TRBJ1-5
TGTGCCAGCAGCAAGGACAGGGAGAACACTGAAGCTTTCTTT | CASSKDRENTEAFF | - | TRBV5-4 | TRBD1 | TRBJ1-1
TGTGCCACCAGCAGAGCTGCGGGAGGGGGGCAAGAGACCCAGTACTTC | CATSRAAGGGQETQYF | - | TRBV15 | TRBD2 | TRBJ2-5
TGTGCCAGCAGCGCAGGACTAGAGGCGGGGACCCAGTACTTC | CASSAGLEAGTQYF | few | TRBV5-6 | TRBD2 | TRBJ2-5
TGTGCCAGCTCCCACGGGACAGGGGGCCATGAAAAACTGTTTTTT | CASSHGTGGHEKLFF | - | TRBV18 | TRBD1 | TRBJ1-4
TGTGCCAGCCGGACAGGGATTACCCTCGCCTCTGGAAACACCATATATTTT | CASRTGITLASGNTIYF | - | TRBV5-8 | TRBD1 | TRBJ1-3
TGTGCCACCAGTGATCCTGCGGGGGGTTCCTACAATGAGCAGTTCTTC | CATSDPAGGSYNEQFF | - | TRBV24-1 | TRBD2 | TRBJ2-1
TGCGCCAGCAGCCTTAGCGGGAGCTCCTACGAGCAGTACTTC | CASSLSGSSYEQYF | - | TRBV5-1 | TRBD2 | TRBJ2-7
TGTGCCAGCAGTATATCTAGCGCGGCAGATACGCAGTATTTT | CASSISSAADTQYF | - | TRBV11-3 | - | TRBJ2-3
TGTGCCAGCTTTACAGACAGGGGCGGTGGTTCACCCCTCCACTTT | CASFTDRGGGSPLHF | - | TRBV7-9 | TRBD1 | TRBJ1-6
TGTGCCAGCAGCCAAGAAAGTAGAACAGGGGTAGGGGGCTACACCTTC | CASSQESRTGVGGYTF | - | TRBV4-2 | TRBD1 | TRBJ1-2
TGTGCCAGCAGCCCGGGGGGGACACTCTCCTACGAGCAGTACTTC | CASSPGGTLSYEQYF | - | TRBV28 | TRBD2 | TRBJ2-7
TGTGCCAGCAGCACGACAGGGATAGCCAAAAACATTCAGTACTTC | CASSTTGIAKNIQYF | - | TRBV5-4 | TRBD1 | TRBJ2-4
TGTGCCAGCAGCCGTCTAGCGGGAGGAGGTGAGACCCAGTACTTC | CASSRLAGGGETQYF | - | TRBV9 | TRBD2 | TRBJ2-5
TGTGCCAGCAGTGCCCAGGGGCCAACTAATGAAAAACTGTTTTTT | CASSAQGPTNEKLFF | - | TRBV4-2 | - | TRBJ1-4
TGTGCCAGCAGCTTGGAGGGGGCTCTCGGTGACGAGCAGTACTTC | CASSLEGALGDEQYF | few | TRBV5-4 | TRBD1 | TRBJ2-7
TGTGCCATCAGTGAATTGGACAGGGAGGGCTATGGCTACACCTTC | CAISELDREGYGYTF | - | TRBV10-3 | TRBD1 | TRBJ1-2
TGCGCCAGCAGCGCAGGGGACAGGGTAGGGTATGGCTACACCTTC | CASSAGDRVGYGYTF | - | TRBV5-1 | TRBD1 | TRBJ1-2
TGTGCCTCCCGGGCAGGACAGGGAGGACAGCCCCAGCATTTT | CASRAGQGGQPQHF | few | TRBV10-3 | TRBD1 | TRBJ1-5
TGTGCCAGCAAAAGACACCCGGGGAATGGAAACACCATATATTTT | CASKRHPGNGNTIYF | many | TRBV2 | - | TRBJ1-3
TGTGCCAGCAAAAACTTCCAAAACTATGGCTACACCTTC | CASKNFQNYGYTF | - | TRBV19 | - | TRBJ1-2
TGTGCCAGCAGCCCCCGACAGGGGGCTTGGTATGGCTACACCTTC | CASSPRQGAWYGYTF | - | TRBV5-8 | TRBD1 | TRBJ1-2
TGTGCCTGGGGGAGGCAGCGGCAAGAGACCCAGTACTTC | CAWGRQRQETQYF | - | TRBV30 | - | TRBJ2-5
TGTGCCAGCAGCTTAGCGGGAGTAAAGGAGACCCAGTACTTC | CASSLAGVKETQYF | - | TRBV7-2 | - | TRBJ2-5
TGTGCCAGCAGCTTCGGACAGGGCCCCTACTACGAGCAGTACTTC | CASSFGQGPYYEQYF | - | TRBV7-9 | TRBD1 | TRBJ2-7
TGTGCCAGCAGCTTAGCGCCAGGGTCGAGATGGAATGAGCAGTTCTTC | CASSLAPGSRWNEQFF | once | TRBV7-2 | - | TRBJ2-1
TGTGCCAGTAGTATAACCGCGGGGGGGCGCTATACGCAGTATTTT | CASSITAGGRYTQYF | - | TRBV19 | TRBD2 | TRBJ2-3